Described below is a single TCR beta chain sequence and its context. Antigen: not known. This specimen belongs to a study of T cell responses to AZD1222 COVID-19 vaccine. Study background: Second-dose schedules of about 4 or about 12 weeks were combined.

Unmatched junction bases numbered 8, after V lost 4 bases and J lost 8 bases. This CDR3 contains 15 residues. CDR1 is LGHNA and CDR2 is YSLEER in the germline V gene. Study results and caveats: Of the AZD1222 recipients, only five to seven were seropositive at baseline. Elevations in Spike-specific TCR breadth and depth followed administration of two AZD1222 doses.

Sequencing used immunoSEQ multiplex PCR; TCRdb keeps in-frame clones, though not all of them. This table holds over 150,000 clones, 88% found once. This TCR derives from an adult in good health. The material was peripheral blood, obtained on day 0 of AZD1222 vaccination. V is TRBV4-3 and J is TRBJ1-4; TRBD1 aligns across 9 bases. CDR3 in DNA: TGCGCCAGCAGCCGAGGGGGACAGGGAGGAGAAAAACTGTTTTTT. It is translated as CASSRGGQGGEKLFF.